This T cell receptor (beta chain) appears in the sequencing data of a study of control samples from healthy donors and cancer patients. The repertoire was sequenced with immunoSEQ multiplex PCR; TCRdb's copy has only in-frame clones and lacks some. The sample holds 130,000 to 150,000 clones; about 93% are singletons and the top ten take 14%. Specimen: PBMCs. This clonotype was obtained from a man aged 60 to 75 with colorectal cancer.

The CDR3 bases are TGTGCCAGCGAGGGGACAGGGGGCCCCTACGAGCAGTACTTC. Protein: CASEGTGGPYEQYF. V and J are TRBV7-9 and TRBJ2-7; 12 nucleotides match TRBD1. The CDR3 runs 14 residues. V dropped 8 bases and J dropped 2; count of bases not matched to a gene: 4. The germline gives CDR1 SEHNR, CDR2 FQNEAQ (reference sequence).